The present T cell receptor beta chain was sequenced within a study of PD-L1 blockade in urothelial cancer. Study-wide background: At 6 weeks and at 3 weeks (second dose) after treatment start, blood was analyzed. Blood gave a median about 150,000 T cells.

Only in-frame clones appear in the TCRdb table, and some are missing; sequencing was by immunoSEQ multiplex PCR. In the table there are 72,000 or so clones, about 90% of which are singletons. This clone is labeled medium-sized. Its antigen is still unknown. The germline V gene has CDR1 MNHEY and CDR2 SMNVEV (reference sequence). The CDR3 covers 19 residues. V lost 2 bases and J lost 0, with 19 bases in between. Findings and caveats of the study: A below-median TCR clonality in blood before treatment predicted better survival.

As to time point: pretreatment peripheral blood. Samples were collected from each patient before treatment and during treatment. Each patient gave between 1 and 8 of them in total. The sequences come from PBMCs, collected around atezolizumab (anti-PD-L1) treatment. The rearrangement joins TRBV27 to TRBJ1-4; D remains ambiguous. This clonotype originated in a man aged 55-75 years with urothelial cancer. CDR3 amino acids: CASSLRPAGFDATNEKLFF. Written as DNA, the CDR3 is TGTGCCAGCAGTTTACGCCCCGCGGGGTTCGACGCAACTAATGAAAAACTGTTTTTT.